This T cell receptor beta chain was captured in a study of regulatory T cells in long-lasting Graves disease. Study information: The antithyroid drugs taken by newly diagnosed Graves' patients had been used for under 3 months.

Regarding time point: newly diagnosed GD, antithyroid drugs for less than 3 months. PBMCs were the source of the RNA used for TCR sequencing. In germline, CDR1 is SQVTM, CDR2 ANQGSEA. This CDR3 comprises 12 residues. V was clipped by 6 bases and J by 4 bases, with 12 bases between them. The table lists this clonotype with many counts. Library construction for TCR beta used iRepertoire HTBI primers and Arm-PCR of CDR3 regions. TCRdb re-called the multiplex PCR reads with MiXCR, one entry per CDR3 protein. Among 420,000 or so distinct CDR3 sequences listed, around 17% were seen once. The same sample was also studied in work on T cells in Graves' hyperthyroidism and ophthalmopathy.

This specimen was peripheral blood mononuclear cells (PBMCs), taken at new diagnosis, from a patient treated with antithyroid drugs. The V and J genes are TRBV29-1 and TRBJ2-5; weak D call: TRBD2 (6 bases). The receptor was derived from a woman in her late teens or twenties with Graves disease. CDR3 DNA: TGCAGCGTCGGAACTAGCACAGAGACCCAGTACTTC. It encodes CSVGTSTETQYF. The complete variable domain, with remaining parts taken from reference TRBV29-1 and TRBJ2-5, reads SAVISQKPSRDICQRGTSLTIQCQVDSQVTMMFWYRQQPGQSLTLIATANQGSEATYESGFVIDKFPISRPNLTFSTLTVSNMSPEDSSIYLCSVGTSTETQYFGPGTRLLVL.